This T cell receptor beta chain was sequenced in a study of T cell responses to AZD1222 COVID-19 vaccine. Study-wide results and caveats: Donor demographics were predominantly white British with a female majority; clonal diversity may be underestimated. After two AZD1222 doses, spike-specific TCR breadth and depth rose versus day 0.

In regard to this clone: Its antigen is not identified.

Trimming took off 1 base at V and 0 bases at J, with 4 bases between the two ends. Germline V gene lookup returns CDR1 SGHRS and CDR2 YFSETQ. The CDR3 extends over 13 amino acids. Some clones are missing from TCRdb's copy, which holds only in-frame ones; the method was immunoSEQ multiplex PCR. This repertoire shows about 31,000 clones, roughly 90% found once; its top ten account for approximately 14%. The starting material was peripheral blood, obtained 28 days after the second AZD1222 dose. J is TRBJ1-2 and V is TRBV5-1, with D unresolved. This sequence originates from an adult who received the AZD1222 COVID-19 vaccine. In DNA, the CDR3 is TGCGCCAGCAGCTTGCTGACTAACTATGGCTACACCTTC. Protein: CASSLLTNYGYTF.